This T cell receptor beta chain was captured by sequencing in a study of T cell responses to AZD1222 COVID-19 vaccine (TCRdb year 2021). At the level of the whole study: AZD1222 recipients given second doses at about 4 weeks or at about 12 weeks were pooled, since spike-specific TCR depth and breadth were not found to differ between the two schedules. TCR sequencing covered roughly 230 trial participants: 207 given two doses of AZD1222 and 26 given two doses of MenACWY control vaccine. Enrollment into the trials was organized by age into subgroups of 18-55, 56-69 and 70-plus years, and those subgroups contained approximately 150, 30 and 60 TCR-sequenced participants, respectively.

The CDR3 regions of human TCRbeta chains were subjected to immunosequencing. Under the source paper's analysis protocol: TCRs in the repertoires were matched against a reference library of SARS-CoV-2-specific TCRs that had been generated with the MIRA antigen-specificity platform. Breadth was defined as the fraction of unique TCRs that were SARS-CoV-2-associated, and depth was defined as the fraction of total T cells that were SARS-CoV-2-associated. Using the MIRA data, each spike-specific TCR was assigned both to the spike region to which the TCR was reactive and to a CD4 or CD8 class. Log10-transformed breadth and depth values were compared by one-way ANOVA with Sidak's multiple comparisons tests. The source is immuneACCESS, and TCRdb retained only in-frame sequences with V and J called. Part of the clones is not carried over; for the studies checked, unresolved V genes explain less than half of this, and the remainder is unexplained. V and J calls and clone size are as listed in that table; D and trimming were resolved from the DNA. The sample profile shows about 110,000 clones; around 81% of them were found once. The ten largest clonotypes hold roughly 4.8% of the sample.

Broader findings and caveats from the paper: Reportedly, close to half of the unique spike-specific TCRs recognized epitopes lying outside the regions that are mutated in the B.1.351 and B.1.1.7 variants. In the small 56-69-year group, the increase in depth fell short of significance, most likely because of low power. Participants were mostly white British and included more females than males, and it was suggested by the authors that clonal diversity may have been underestimated. Conclusions about previously exposed vaccinees were limited because only a handful of AZD1222 recipients were SARS-CoV-2 seropositive at baseline. The whole spike protein was spanned by vaccine-associated CD4 TCRs, and dominant responses were seen in regions 160-218 and 743-854. Because no samples from the day 14 peak response were available, repertoires could be characterized only after the peak T cell response. After two AZD1222 doses, spike-specific TCR breadth and depth were significantly higher than at day 0 and than in MenACWY recipients.

The sample's time point, from its label and the paper: baseline before first vaccination. Vaccinee samples came from UK trials COV001 and COV002, including a single-blind randomized controlled phase 2/3 trial of AZD1222 (ChAdOx1 nCoV-19) in healthy adults. For TCRbeta chain sequencing, PBMC samples were collected from trial participants at day 0 and at day 28 after the second dose. About this clone itself: There is no known antigen for this receptor. No much larger clone is present one base from it, and per-base qualities are unavailable.

This sequence was found in an adult in good health. The material sequenced was peripheral blood, taken on day 0 of AZD1222 vaccination.

For the CDR3, the sequence is CASSGSGNQPQHF. The nucleotide sequence reads as follows: TGTGCCAGTAGTGGGTCTGGCAATCAGCCCCAGCATTTT. The rearranged segments are TRBV19 and TRBJ1-5; the D gene remains uncertain. Inclusive of the bounding cysteine and phenylalanine, the CDR3 is 13 residues long. Just CDR3 DNA is preserved here, 39 bases in frame from base 1. V lost 5 bases and J lost 2 bases; the stretch between them is 7 bases long. CDR1 and CDR2 were assigned from the germline V gene (reference sequence) as LNHDA and SQIVND. Here the CDR3 is joined to the reference TRBV19 and TRBJ1-5 genes, and the full variable domain is: DGGITQSPKYLFRKEGQNVTLSCEQNLNHDAMYWYRQDPGQGLRLIYYSQIVNDFQKGDIAEGYSVSREKKESFPLTVTSAQKNPTAFYLCASSGSGNQPQHFGDGTRLSIL.